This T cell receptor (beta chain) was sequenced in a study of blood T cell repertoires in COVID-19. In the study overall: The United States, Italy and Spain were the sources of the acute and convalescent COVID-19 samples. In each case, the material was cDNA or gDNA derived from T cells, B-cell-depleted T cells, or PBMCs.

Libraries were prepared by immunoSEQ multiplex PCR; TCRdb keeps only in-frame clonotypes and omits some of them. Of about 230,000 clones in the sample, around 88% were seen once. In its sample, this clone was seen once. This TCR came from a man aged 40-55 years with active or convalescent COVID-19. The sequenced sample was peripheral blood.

CDR3 in amino acids: CATSTQASYEQYF. CDR3 DNA: TGTGCCACCAGTACCCAGGCCTCCTACGAGCAGTACTTC. V gene TRBV24-1 combines with J gene TRBJ2-7; D is unresolved. Per the germline V gene, CDR1 is KGHDR and CDR2 is SFDVKD. The V gene lost 6 bases and the J gene lost 0 bases, with 8 bases spanning the gap. The CDR3 runs 13 residues.